These 27 T cell receptor beta chains originate from one sample sequenced in a study of blood T cells in healthy people across ages. Using a J-beta primer mix together with a sample-barcoded 5' primer, a second PCR was run for roughly 6 to 12 cycles. TCRdb fed the 5' RACE reads into MiXCR, producing one record per CDR3 protein. Counted here are roughly 1.9 million distinct CDR3 sequences, roughly two fifths occurring once; the ten biggest clones make up more than 20%. Sequenced sample: blood. The receptors here all came from a human donor in good health.

The chain has TRBV7-2 and TRBJ2-1; the D gene could be TRBD1 or TRBD2 (7 bases each). CDR1 SGHTA and CDR2 FQGNSA come from the germline V gene. The CDR3 is 15 residues long. V dropped 6 bases and J dropped 10 bases, with 22 bases sitting between them. In DNA form, the CDR3 reads TGTGCCAGCAGTCCCAGGACTAGTCCCAGGGGGGAGCAGTTCTTC. Translation gives CASSPRTSPRGEQFF.

This clonotype was counted between two and nine times. The J gene is TRBJ1-2, the V gene TRBV7-2; D is perhaps TRBD1 (5 bases). The CDR3 is 13 residues long. Germline V CDR1 and CDR2: SGHTA, FQGNSA. V was cut by 5 bases and J by 7 bases, with 14 bases left in between. The CDR3 nucleotides read TGTGCCAGCAGCACCTTCCAGGGAGGTGGCTACACCTTC. This codes for CASSTFQGGGYTF. Looking up the rest from reference TRBV7-2 and TRBJ1-2 gives the full variable domain: GAGVSQSPSNKVTEKGKDVELRCDPISGHTALYWYRQSLGQGLEFLIYFQGNSAPDKSGLPSDRFSAERTGGSVSTLTIQRTQQEDSAVYLCASSTFQGGGYTFGSGTRLTVV.

This clonotype came up a few times. V and J are TRBV6-5 and TRBJ2-2, with D unclear. The germline CDR1 and CDR2 sequences are MNHEY and SVGAGI. The length of the CDR3 is 14 residues. Trimming left V 5 bases short and J 5 bases short, with 12 bases between. The CDR3 loop is CASSKHRDTGELFF. The CDR3 region has the DNA TGTGCCAGCAGTAAACATAGGGATACCGGGGAGCTGTTTTTT.

The chain carries TRBV29-1 and TRBJ1-2, with D perhaps TRBD1 (5 bases). Trimming cost V 5 bases and J 5 bases, with 15 bases left between them. CDR1 and CDR2 (germline): SQVTM, ANQGSEA. This CDR3 has 13 residues. The CDR3 sequence is CSVLGQGTYGYTF. The CDR3 DNA follows: TGCAGCGTTTTAGGGCAGGGCACTTATGGCTACACCTTC.

This sequence joins TRBV5-1 and TRBJ1-2, with D possibly being TRBD1 (6 bases). V lost 0 bases, J lost 4 bases, and 13 bases lay in between. Germline V gene data show CDR1 as SGHRS and CDR2 as YFSETQ. The length of the CDR3 is 15 residues. CDR3 sequence: CASSLDTGLSYGYTF. The CDR3 bases are TGCGCCAGCAGCTTGGATACAGGGTTGAGCTATGGCTACACCTTC.

The genes are TRBV7-4 and TRBJ2-5; TRBD1 matches at 7 bases. Germline CDR1 reads SGHVT; CDR2 reads SQSDAQ. The CDR3 totals 15 residues. V was clipped by 4 bases and J by 0 bases; unmatched bases: 5. The CDR3 is CASSSGQPYQETQYF. The CDR3 nucleotides read TGTGCCAGCAGCTCGGGACAGCCGTACCAAGAGACCCAGTACTTC.

V gene TRBV14 combines with J gene TRBJ2-2; a possible D gene is TRBD1 (6 bases). The V end lost 6 bases, the J end lost 7 bases, and 21 bases lay between the germline ends. Germline CDR1 and CDR2: SGHDN and FVKESK. This CDR3 is built from 16 residues. CDR3 coding DNA: TGTGCCAGCAGTCGATTCCGGGACAAGGACGGCGGGGAGCTGTTTTTT. It is translated as CASSRFRDKDGGELFF.

V is TRBV28 and J is TRBJ2-3; no firm D call. Germline V gene sequence: CDR1 MDHEN, CDR2 SYDVKM. The V gene lost 3 bases and the J gene lost 2 bases, with 9 bases spanning the gap. The CDR3 consists of 14 residues. The CDR3 spells CASSFRAYTDTQYF. DNA of the CDR3: TGTGCCAGCAGTTTCCGGGCTTACACAGATACGCAGTATTTT.

This chain connects TRBV6-2 or TRBV6-3 to TRBJ2-7; TRBD1 agrees at 9 bases. The germline V gene has CDR1 MNHEY and CDR2 SVGEGT. CDR3 length: 15 residues. After removal of 6 bases from V and 3 bases from J, the junction contained 9 bases not matched to a gene. CDR3 amino acids: CASRSPGQGIYEQYF. CDR3 DNA: TGTGCCAGCAGGAGCCCCGGACAGGGGATCTACGAGCAGTACTTC.

The V gene is TRBV29-1, the J gene TRBJ2-1; TRBD2 might be the D (5 bases). The ends were cut back, 8 bases at V and 2 bases at J, with 10 bases in the middle. Germline CDR1 and CDR2: SQVTM and ANQGSEA. The CDR3 is 12 residues long. The CDR3 DNA follows: TGCAGCCTCACCGGGACCTACAATGAGCAGTTCTTC. It codes for CSLTGTYNEQFF.

This clonotype occurred a few times. V usage is TRBV27 and J usage is TRBJ2-5; maybe TRBD2 (6 bases). The J call may not be correct, given that the DNA end is closer to TRBJ2-7. The CDR3 spans 14 residues. CDR1 and CDR2 (germline): MNHEY, SMNVEV (reference sequence). CDR3 DNA sequence: TGTGCCAGCAGTTCACGGGGGATCTGGGACGAGCAGTACTTC. Protein sequence: CASSSRGIWDEQYF.

The rearrangement joins TRBV10-3 to TRBJ1-2; 10 bases fit TRBD1. Unmatched junction bases numbered 8, after V lost 6 bases and J lost 4 bases. In germline, CDR1 is ENHRY, CDR2 SYGVKD. The CDR3 sequence is 15 residues long. The CDR3 here is CAISADRGFSYGYTF. The CDR3 DNA reads as TGTGCCATCAGCGCGGACAGGGGGTTTAGCTATGGCTACACCTTC.

This clonotype was seen more than once but under ten times. The chain joins TRBV7-2 to TRBJ1-2; D is ambiguous. Trimming cost V 2 bases and J 0 bases, with 10 bases left between them. Looked up from germline, CDR1 is SGHTA and CDR2 is FQGNSA. This CDR3 is 15 amino acids long. The CDR3 here is CASSLTKGANYGYTF. DNA of the CDR3: TGTGCCAGCAGCTTAACCAAAGGAGCTAACTATGGCTACACCTTC.

This clonotype has more than one count but fewer than ten. The rearrangement uses TRBV29-1 and TRBJ2-1; TRBD1 aligns across 12 bases. Germline CDR1 SQVTM, CDR2 ANQGSEA. Germline trimming cut 5 bases from V and 8 bases from J; bases unmatched to any gene: 10. This CDR3 contains 15 residues. The CDR3 DNA reads TGCAGCGTTTTGGGCCGGGACAGGGGGCCCGATGAGCAGTTCTTC. Protein product: CSVLGRDRGPDEQFF.

The sample holds a few counts of this clonotype. The chain employs TRBV18 and TRBJ1-3, with D possibly being TRBD1 (5 bases). The V end lost 3 bases, the J end lost 2 bases, and 11 bases lay between the germline ends. The CDR3 consists of 15 residues. Germline lookup yields CDR1 KGHSH and CDR2 LQKENI. CDR3 sequence reads: CASSPGDAAGNTIYF. The CDR3 nucleotides are TGTGCCAGCTCACCTGGGGACGCAGCTGGAAACACCATATATTTT. Based on the CDR3 plus reference TRBV18 and TRBJ1-3, the full variable domain is NAGVMQNPRHLVRRRGQEARLRCSPMKGHSHVYWYRQLPEEGLKFMVYLQKENIIDESGMPKERFSAEFPKEGPSILRIQQVVRGDSAAYFCASSPGDAAGNTIYFGEGSWLTVV.

Worth noting for this clonotype: A junction boundary mismatches the germline segment, possibly from a read error. V usage is TRBV7-2 and J usage is TRBJ2-1; 12 positions agree with TRBD2. This CDR3 spans 17 amino acids. The germline CDR1 and CDR2 sequences are SGHTA and FQGNSA. CDR3 region: CAGSHPGTSGYLNEQFF. CDR3 nucleotides: TGTGCCGGCAGTCACCCCGGGACTAGCGGGTACCTCAATGAGCAGTTCTTC.

This chain uses TRBV20-1 with TRBJ1-1; 9 nucleotides agree with TRBD1. The CDR3 totals 13 residues. Germline CDR1 and CDR2: DFQATT and SNEGSKA (reference sequence). J lost 5 bases, V lost 6 bases, and 7 bases had no gene match. CDR3: CSASGQGRTEAFF. The CDR3 DNA is TGCAGTGCGAGCGGACAGGGGAGGACTGAAGCTTTCTTT.

V usage is TRBV27 and J usage is TRBJ2-2; TRBD2 might be the D (7 bases). V was pared by 2 bases and J by 4 bases, with 14 bases between. The germline CDR1 and CDR2 sequences are MNHEY and SMNVEV (reference sequence). The CDR3 runs 16 residues. The CDR3 DNA reads TGTGCCAGCAGTTTAGGGCGGGGGCGCGGCACCGGGGAGCTGTTTTTT. Protein product: CASSLGRGRGTGELFF.

Only a few counts were recorded for this clonotype. The chain carries TRBV20-1 and TRBJ2-7; possibly TRBD1 or TRBD2 for D (5 bases each). The CDR3 covers 14 residues. V dropped 6 bases and J dropped 7 bases, with 22 bases sitting between them. CDR1 and CDR2 from the germline V gene are DFQATT and SNEGSKA (reference sequence). This CDR3 is CSAQPRGEEEEQYF. CDR3 DNA sequence: TGCAGTGCGCAGCCAAGGGGTGAGGAGGAAGAGCAGTACTTC.

The chain links TRBV4-3 to TRBJ2-1, with no clear D. Trimming took 2 bases from V and 6 from J, leaving 11 bases between them. CDR3 size: 14 residues. Germline V gene sequence: CDR1 LGHNA, CDR2 YSLEER. Here the CDR3 reads CASSQQERINEQFF. The DNA of the CDR3 is TGCGCCAGCAGCCAACAAGAACGAATCAATGAGCAGTTCTTC.

The chain has TRBV5-1 and TRBJ2-1; 7 bases align to TRBD1. CDR1 and CDR2 from the germline V gene are SGHRS and YFSETQ. Losses at the gene ends were 1 base for V and 14 bases for J; bases not matched to a gene: 6. CDR3 length: 12 residues. Here the CDR3 DNA reads TGCGCCAGCAGCTTGTCACAGGGGTGGGAGTTCTTC. It codes for CASSLSQGWEFF.

This clonotype has a handful of counts. CDR3 in DNA: TGCGCCAGCAGCCGCAGGGGTCTCTCTGAAGCTTTCTTT. This sequence encodes CASSRRGLSEAFF. This chain links TRBV4-3 with TRBJ1-1, with a tentative D call TRBD1 (6 bases). Deletions cut 4 bases from V and 6 bases from J, with 12 bases between. This CDR3 contains 13 residues. The germline gives CDR1 LGHNA, CDR2 YSLEER.

This chain joins TRBV7-2 and TRBJ2-1; TRBD2 is a possible D gene (6 bases). V shed 5 bases and J shed 2 bases, with 25 bases lying between them. This CDR3 has 19 residues. CDR1 is SGHTA and CDR2 is FQGNSA in the germline V gene. The CDR3 DNA is TGTGCCAGCAGCCCCCACCTAGTGACCCGTTGGGGGGCCTACAATGAGCAGTTCTTC. Its protein is CASSPHLVTRWGAYNEQFF.

This clonotype turned up a few times. The chain employs TRBV7-2 and TRBJ2-1, with D hard to call. V was clipped by 1 base and J by 4 bases, with 11 bases between them. The V gene's germline CDR1 is SGHTA and CDR2 FQGNSA. The CDR3 is 15 residues long. The CDR3 DNA sequence: TGTGCCAGCAGCTTAGGGTTGTCTGGGTACAATGAGCAGTTCTTC. This codes for CASSLGLSGYNEQFF.

The chain recombines TRBV19 with TRBJ1-1; 9 nucleotides line up with TRBD1. Per germline, CDR1 LNHDA and CDR2 SQIVND (reference sequence). J was trimmed by 0 bases and V by 7 bases; bases with no gene match: 15. The CDR3 consists of 18 residues. CDR3 in amino acids: CASTPPGQGNYMNTEAFF. CDR3 DNA sequence: TGTGCCAGTACCCCTCCGGGACAGGGAAATTATATGAACACTGAAGCTTTCTTT.

V is TRBV4-3 and J is TRBJ1-1; perhaps TRBD1 as D (5 bases). Trimming removed 3 bases at V and 5 bases at J, with 13 bases between. This CDR3 contains 14 residues. From germline, CDR1 is LGHNA and CDR2 YSLEER. The CDR3 sequence: CASSHGTSRTEAFF. CDR3 nucleotide sequence: TGCGCCAGCAGCCATGGGACCTCGAGGACTGAAGCTTTCTTT.

Worth noting for this clonotype: Being one base from a much bigger clone, this may be a read error. The chain combines TRBV7-2 with TRBJ2-7; 8 positions match TRBD1. CDR1 and CDR2 from the germline V gene are SGHTA and FQGNSA. The CDR3 contains 15 residues. The CDR3, as DNA: TGTGCCGGCAGCTTAGTAGGACAGGGCGGCTACGAGCAGTACTTC. It yields the protein CAGSLVGQGGYEQYF.